Shown below are 27 T cell receptor beta chains from a single sample sequenced in a study of CD8 T cells in ankylosing spondylitis (dated 2017 in TCRdb). Receptors were amplified or captured by 5' RACE. Data came from an Illumina HiSeq 2500. TCRdb passed the public sequencing reads through fastp at Q25 and MiXCR, retaining productive beta sequences. CDR3 protein duplicates are merged, each entry listing the most common genes and DNA. The sample records about 160,000 distinct CDR3 sequences, around 19% of which are singletons. The top ten clonotypes cover approximately 8% of the sample. The sequenced sample consisted of blood, either unsorted or a sorted T cell fraction (not recorded which). The receptors derive from a male donor with ankylosing spondylitis or in good health (not recorded which).

This CDR3 is CASSLVGSNYGYTF. The DNA for the CDR3 is TGTGCCAGCAGTTTAGTGGGGTCTAACTATGGCTACACCTTC. The V and J genes are TRBV12-3 or TRBV12-4 and TRBJ1-2, with unresolved D. The CDR3 has 14 amino acids. Trimming took 1 base from V and 0 from J, leaving 6 bases between them.

This clonotype came up many times. The rearrangement joins TRBV20-1 to TRBJ1-1; D gene unclear. Trimming removed 6 bases at V and 6 bases at J, with 14 bases between. The CDR3 consists of 12 residues. Germline V gene sequence: CDR1 DFQATT, CDR2 SNEGSKA (reference sequence). CDR3 coding DNA: TGCAGTGCCCCTCACTCTAGGGCTGAAGCTTTCTTT. Translated: CSAPHSRAEAFF.

This clonotype was observed a handful of times. The chain carries TRBV5-1 and TRBJ2-7; D is uncertain. Germline loops: CDR1 SGHRS, CDR2 YFSETQ. The CDR3 consists of 15 residues. V was trimmed by 0 bases and J by 4 bases, leaving 14 bases between them. The CDR3 loop reads CASSLGGSFVYEQYF. For the CDR3, the DNA is TGCGCCAGCAGCTTGGGGGGATCATTCGTTTACGAGCAGTACTTC.

In its sample, this clonotype was seen many times. The rearrangement uses TRBV10-2 and TRBJ2-1; D gene unclear. The CDR3 runs to 16 residues. Germline loops: CDR1 WSHSY, CDR2 SAAADI. V was pared by 4 bases and J by 0 bases, with 13 bases between. In DNA form, the CDR3 reads TGCGCCAGCAGTGTAACTCGGGCTAGCTCCTACAATGAGCAGTTCTTC. It is translated as CASSVTRASSYNEQFF.

This chain connects TRBV24-1 to TRBJ2-1; 8 bases match TRBD2. Germline loops: CDR1 KGHDR, CDR2 SFDVKD. Trimming took 1 base from V and 7 from J; bases not matched to a gene: 5. The CDR3 is 15 amino acids. CDR3 nucleotide sequence: TGTGCCACCAGTGATTTTCAAGCGGGAGAGAATGAGCAGTTCTTC. It codes for CATSDFQAGENEQFF.

The V gene is TRBV6-2 or TRBV6-3, the J gene TRBJ2-1; D gene unclear. Germline CDR1 is MNHEY and CDR2 is SVGEGT. V was pared by 2 bases and J by 2 bases, with 19 bases between. The CDR3 contains 18 residues. CDR3 in amino acids: CASSYPRPSQRTYNEQFF. The CDR3 bases are TGTGCCAGCAGTTACCCCAGGCCGAGCCAGCGCACCTACAATGAGCAGTTCTTC.

J is TRBJ2-7 and V is TRBV4-2; D uncertain. There are 16 residues in the CDR3. The germline gives CDR1 LGHNA, CDR2 YNFKEQ. V was cut by 0 bases and J by 2 bases, with 14 bases left in between. The CDR3 sequence is CASSQEEALHPYEQYF. The CDR3 DNA sequence: TGTGCCAGCAGCCAAGAAGAGGCACTCCATCCCTACGAGCAGTACTTC.

This clonotype was found many times. This chain connects TRBV5-1 to TRBJ1-3; no firm D call. CDR3 size: 13 residues. V shed 5 bases and J shed 2 bases, with 8 bases lying between them. The germline CDR1 and CDR2 sequences are SGHRS and YFSETQ. DNA for the CDR3: TGCGCCAGCAGTTTCGGGACTGGAAACACCATATATTTT. It encodes CASSFGTGNTIYF.

The V call is TRBV28, the J call TRBJ1-5, with D possibly matching TRBD1 (6 bases). V shed 6 bases and J shed 11 bases, with 20 bases lying between them. Germline V gives CDR1 MDHEN, CDR2 SYDVKM. The CDR3 is 14 amino acids. The CDR3 reads CASREPRGAGTQHF. The CDR3 DNA sequence: TGTGCCAGCAGAGAACCCCGGGGGGCGGGGACCCAGCATTTT.

The table lists this clonotype with many counts. The rearrangement links TRBV20-1 to TRBJ1-6; 9 nucleotides line up with TRBD1. The ends lost 5 bases at V and 6 bases at J; junction bases unmatched: 8. Germline CDR1 DFQATT, CDR2 SNEGSKA (reference sequence). This CDR3 region has 15 residues. The CDR3 nucleotides are TGCAGTGCTCCTACTCTACAGGGGGCTAATTCACCCCTCCACTTT. Amino acids: CSAPTLQGANSPLHF.

This clonotype was seen only a few times. The chain links TRBV14 to TRBJ2-3, with 11 bases aligning to TRBD2. The CDR3 spans 16 residues. With V trimmed by 0 bases and J by 5 bases, 4 bases remained unmatched. Germline V gene sequence: CDR1 SGHDN, CDR2 FVKESK. The CDR3 is CASSQDQLAGVDTQYF. The CDR3 DNA reads as TGTGCCAGCAGCCAAGATCAACTAGCGGGAGTAGATACGCAGTATTTT.

This clonotype was observed at least ten times. The chain links TRBV29-1 to TRBJ1-5, with TRBD1 matching over 7 bases. CDR1 and CDR2 (germline): SQVTM, ANQGSEA. V shed 7 bases, J shed 1 base, and the junction held 4 bases outside the gene matches. This CDR3 spans 13 amino acids. Here the CDR3 reads CSGQQGSNQPQHF. CDR3 DNA: TGCAGCGGTCAACAGGGGAGCAATCAGCCCCAGCATTTT. Full variable domain (rest looked up from reference TRBV29-1 and TRBJ1-5): SAVISQKPSRDICQRGTSLTIQCQVDSQVTMMFWYRQQPGQSLTLIATANQGSEATYESGFVIDKFPISRPNLTFSTLTVSNMSPEDSSIYLCSGQQGSNQPQHFGDGTRLSIL.

This clonotype was observed at least ten times. The chain has TRBV5-1 and TRBJ2-1, with 12 positions matching TRBD2. The trim removed 5 bases at V and 0 bases at J, leaving 9 bases unmatched. CDR1 and CDR2 from the germline V gene are SGHRS and YFSETQ. The CDR3 runs 18 residues. DNA for the CDR3: TGCGCCAGCAGATCACTAGCGGGAGGAACATTCTCCTACAATGAGCAGTTCTTC. Its translation is CASRSLAGGTFSYNEQFF.

Many counts were recorded for this clonotype. The chain uses TRBV7-6 and TRBJ1-1; D is possibly TRBD1 (5 bases). Trimming shortened V by 0 bases and J by 0 bases, and 11 bases separated the two germline ends. The CDR3 loop spans 16 amino acids. Germline assignment: CDR1 SGHVS and CDR2 FNYEAQ. The CDR3 loop reads CASSLAQGGVNTEAFF. DNA for the CDR3: TGTGCCAGCAGCTTAGCCCAGGGAGGAGTGAACACTGAAGCTTTCTTT.

This clonotype was detected once. The genes are TRBV4-1 and TRBJ2-1; no firm D call. Germline CDR1 MGHRA, CDR2 YSYEKL. The CDR3 has 15 amino acids. With 0 bases removed from V and 2 bases from J, the gap between germline ends came to 8 bases. The DNA of the CDR3 is TGCGCCAGCAGCCAAGACAGCGCTGCCTACAATGAGCAGTTCTTC. Its translation: CASSQDSAAYNEQFF.

This clonotype was detected many times. The chain is built from TRBV29-1 and TRBJ2-2, with D perhaps matching TRBD1 or TRBD2 (6 bases each). Trimming removed 4 bases from V and 6 bases from J, with 15 bases in between. The CDR3 has 14 amino acids. In germline, CDR1 is SQVTM, CDR2 ANQGSEA. The DNA for the CDR3 is TGCAGCGTTGCCCCGGGGGCGCCGGCCGGGGAGCTGTTTTTT. Translating gives CSVAPGAPAGELFF.

The table lists this clonotype with a few counts. This chain links TRBV11-2 with TRBJ1-5; D may be TRBD1 (6 bases). There are 15 residues in the CDR3. V gave up 0 bases and J gave up 6 bases, with 12 bases separating them. Germline CDR1 reads SGHAT; CDR2 reads FQNNGV. This CDR3 is CASSLDLQGRQPQHF. The DNA of the CDR3 is TGTGCCAGCAGCTTAGATTTACAGGGCCGTCAGCCCCAGCATTTT.

The rearrangement uses TRBV10-1 and TRBJ2-1; 7 bases align to TRBD1. J was trimmed by 2 bases and V by 8 bases; bases with no gene match: 6. The CDR3 is 14 amino acids. Germline loops: CDR1 WNHNN, CDR2 SYGVQD (reference sequence). DNA for the CDR3: TGCGCCAGCGGAGACAGGGATACCTACAATGAGCAGTTCTTC. Translating it yields CASGDRDTYNEQFF.

This clonotype was found a few times. The J gene is TRBJ2-3, the V gene TRBV20-1, with 7 positions matching TRBD1. The germline V gene encodes CDR1 DFQATT and CDR2 SNEGSKA (reference sequence). CDR3 length equals 15 residues. V was clipped by 5 bases and J by 2 bases; unmatched bases: 10. Written as DNA, the CDR3 is TGCAGTGCTCTTAACCGGGACAGTGCCACAGATACGCAGTATTTT. Its translation is CSALNRDSATDTQYF.

The chain is built from TRBV6-1 and TRBJ2-2; 12 positions agree with TRBD2. Losses at the gene ends were 6 bases for V and 0 bases for J; bases not matched to a gene: 8. This CDR3 comprises 18 residues. The germline gives CDR1 MNHNS, CDR2 SASEGT. The CDR3 sequence is CASRRPGLAGTNTGELFF. The CDR3 DNA reads TGTGCCAGCAGACGGCCCGGACTAGCGGGAACGAACACCGGGGAGCTGTTTTTT.

CDR3 protein: CASSQALAGELFF. As DNA, the CDR3 is TGTGCCAGCAGCCAAGCCTTGGCCGGGGAGCTGTTTTTT. The chain carries TRBV4-2 and TRBJ2-2; unclear D gene. Trimming took 1 base from V and 6 from J, leaving 6 bases between them. The CDR3 is made up of 13 amino acids. Germline V gives CDR1 LGHNA, CDR2 YNFKEQ.

This clonotype was detected a few times. This rearrangement joins TRBV20-1 to TRBJ2-7, with 8 bases fitting TRBD2. J was trimmed by 0 bases and V by 6 bases; bases with no gene match: 7. CDR1 and CDR2 from the germline V gene are DFQATT and SNEGSKA (reference sequence). The length of the CDR3 is 14 residues. The CDR3: CSADHGGASYEQYF. CDR3 in DNA: TGCAGTGCGGACCACGGGGGGGCCTCCTACGAGCAGTACTTC.

The chain recombines TRBV11-2 with TRBJ2-7; no clear D. The CDR3 spans 10 residues. V was cut by 8 bases and J by 6 bases, with 8 bases left in between. Per germline, CDR1 SGHAT and CDR2 FQNNGV. In DNA form, the CDR3 reads TGTGCCAGCGGGATGGGCGAGCAGTACTTC. Its translation: CASGMGEQYF.

This clonotype was observed at least ten times. The chain links TRBV9 to TRBJ1-5; D remains ambiguous. Germline values: CDR1 SGDLS, CDR2 YYNGEE. V lost 0 bases and J lost 3, with 22 bases in between. This CDR3 has 19 amino acids. CDR3 loop: CASSVVHPGIVGINQPQHF. The CDR3 DNA is TGTGCCAGCAGCGTAGTCCACCCGGGGATCGTGGGAATCAATCAGCCCCAGCATTTT.

The chain employs TRBV5-1 and TRBJ2-1; D perhaps matches TRBD1 (6 bases). The CDR3 covers 15 residues. Trimming stripped 3 bases from V and 2 bases from J, with 12 bases between. Germline V gene sequence: CDR1 SGHRS, CDR2 YFSETQ. CDR3 nucleotide sequence: TGCGCCAGCAGCTGGGACATTCTCCCCTACAATGAGCAGTTCTTC. Its protein is CASSWDILPYNEQFF.

This clonotype came up many times. The DNA for the CDR3 is TGTGCCAGCAGCCCAGTTGCGGGAGGATACAATGAGCAGTTCTTC. Its protein product is CASSPVAGGYNEQFF. The genes are TRBV6-1 and TRBJ2-1, with TRBD2 matching 8 bases. The CDR3 totals 15 residues. J gave up 4 bases and V 6 bases, and 8 bases lay outside the gene matches. The germline CDR1 and CDR2 sequences are MNHNS and SASEGT.

The chain uses TRBV11-2 and TRBJ2-7; the D is unclear. The CDR3 has 17 residues. V dropped 0 bases and J dropped 2 bases, with 17 bases sitting between them. Per germline, CDR1 SGHAT and CDR2 FQNNGV. CDR3 loop: CASSLDTSSTATYEQYF. DNA for the CDR3: TGTGCCAGCAGCTTAGATACCTCTAGTACCGCAACCTACGAGCAGTACTTC.